Below, one T cell receptor beta chain is given with its context. This record belongs to a study of blood T cell repertoires in COVID-19. Measured with immunoSEQ multiplex PCR; TCRdb has only the in-frame clones, and not every one. Of around 90,000 clones listed, about 90% are singletons. The length of the CDR3 is 17 residues. The V gene's germline CDR1 is SGHDT and CDR2 YYEEEE. With 0 bases clipped from V and 4 bases from J, the junction kept 11 bases outside the gene matches. The TCR was taken from a man between 45 and 60 years old with COVID-19, enrolled during active disease. Sequenced material: peripheral blood. V usage is TRBV5-6 and J usage is TRBJ2-3; TRBD1 matches at 7 bases. DNA of the CDR3: TGTGCCAGCAGCTTGGGTCCAGGGGGAGTTGGGGCAGATACGCAGTATTTT. Residues: CASSLGPGGVGADTQYF.